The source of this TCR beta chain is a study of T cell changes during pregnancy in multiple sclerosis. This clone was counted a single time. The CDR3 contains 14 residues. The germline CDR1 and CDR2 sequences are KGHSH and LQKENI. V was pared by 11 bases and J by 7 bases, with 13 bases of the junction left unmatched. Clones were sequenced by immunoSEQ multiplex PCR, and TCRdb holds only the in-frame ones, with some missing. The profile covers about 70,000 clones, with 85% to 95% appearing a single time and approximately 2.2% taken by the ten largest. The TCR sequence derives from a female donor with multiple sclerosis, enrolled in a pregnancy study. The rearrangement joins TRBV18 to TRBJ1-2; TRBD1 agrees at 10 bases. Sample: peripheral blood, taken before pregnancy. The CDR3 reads CASSGTGASGGYTF. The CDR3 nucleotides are TGTGCCTCCTCCGGGACAGGGGCGTCGGGTGGCTACACCTTC.